This entry features one TCR beta chain sequence. Its binding antigen is unknown. No base quality information exists; no much larger clone differs at one position. The data derive from a study of blood T cell repertoires in COVID-19 (dated by TCRdb to 2019 to 2021). General notes on the study: The collaborator samples originated in the United States, Italy and Spain and spanned the acute and convalescent phases of COVID-19. HLA class I and class II types, where available, came from metadata supplied by the sample provider rather than from assay-based typing. Samples came from the ongoing ImmuneRACE study (first 160 participants) plus 1,254 subjects from 6 global collaborators. Sample metadata almost always included a de-identified subject ID, COVID-19 status, age in years and sex. The material from the prospective study consisted of cDNA or gDNA derived from T cells, B-cell-depleted T cells, or PBMCs. Subjects who had been exposed to COVID-19, were actively infected with it, or had recovered from it provided the deeply sampled blood TCRbeta repertoires that made up the dataset. The repertoires were made available in a free public database intended to serve as a resource for research on the immune response to SARS-CoV-2.

Collaborating institutions collected whole blood in K2EDTA tubes following their own protocols. For TCRbeta analysis, collaborators shipped samples as frozen whole blood, isolated PBMCs, or DNA extracted from either of those sample types. Paper-wide results and their limitations: The quantity of clinical and demographic metadata differed by source and by participant and was supplied without curation.

TCRbeta CDR3 regions were amplified from genomic DNA by means of the immunoSEQ Assay, a bias-controlled multiplex PCR. The published analysis was carried out like this. The number of nucleated cells in each sample was estimated by amplification of reference gene primers within the assay. To quantify the absolute abundance of each unique TCRbeta CDR3 rearrangement, sequence reads were collapsed and filtered. For each sample, productive Simpson clonality was calculated as the square root of Simpson's diversity index over productive rearrangements. TCRdb mirrors the immuneACCESS table, restricted to in-frame sequences. Some clones are absent from its copies; in checked studies, under half trace to an unresolved V gene, and the reason for the others is unknown. Clone size and the V and J calls come from that table; the DNA yielded D and trimming. The sample table records about 200,000 clones; more than 75% of these occur just once. The ten top clones hold roughly 5.6% of the sample.

The CDR3 spans 15 residues, from the cysteine through the phenylalanine. CDR3 DNA only is kept here, 45 bases in frame from base 1. Based on the germline V gene, the CDR1 and CDR2 sequences are MDHEN and SYDVKM. Between the V and J ends, shortened by 6 bases and 4 bases respectively, the junction contains 18 bases. The chain is assembled from TRBV28 and TRBJ1-2, with TRBD1 tentatively as D gene (5 bases match). The sequencing input was peripheral blood. This receptor was taken from a man aged 35-49 years with active or convalescent COVID-19. The CDR3 reads CASSHQGGKGYGYTF. The DNA sequence is as follows: TGTGCCAGCAGCCACCAGGGAGGGAAGGGCTATGGCTACACCTTC.